This entry lists 2 T cell receptor beta chains sequenced from one sample in a study of T cells in Graves' hyperthyroidism and ophthalmopathy. TCR beta CDR3 region amplification was performed from RNA transcripts. An initial round of RT-PCR targeting the TCR CDR3 relied on the HTBI primer set. TCRdb re-analysed the multiplex PCR reads in MiXCR, keeping a single row per CDR3 protein. The table records around 300,000 distinct CDR3 sequences, roughly 15% of them present only once. The sequencing input was blood. The receptors shown here come from a woman aged 40 to 50 with Graves' hyperthyroidism.

This clonotype was observed many times. J is TRBJ1-5 and V is TRBV24-1; D not certain. The CDR3 is made up of 14 amino acids. The germline V gene encodes CDR1 KGHDR and CDR2 SFDVKD. Trimming took off 2 bases at V and 3 bases at J, with 7 bases between the two ends. The CDR3 region is CATSDYRSNQPQHF. The CDR3 DNA sequence: TGTGCCACCAGTGATTACAGATCCAATCAGCCCCAGCATTTT.

In this sample, this clonotype turned up a few times. V is TRBV12-3 or TRBV12-4 and J is TRBJ1-2; a possible D gene is TRBD1 (6 bases). Trimming left V 7 bases short and J 0 bases short, with 15 bases between. The CDR3 runs to 15 residues. The CDR3 DNA reads TGTGCCAGCACCCAAAGCACAGGGTCTAACTATGGCTACACCTTC. Protein product: CASTQSTGSNYGYTF.